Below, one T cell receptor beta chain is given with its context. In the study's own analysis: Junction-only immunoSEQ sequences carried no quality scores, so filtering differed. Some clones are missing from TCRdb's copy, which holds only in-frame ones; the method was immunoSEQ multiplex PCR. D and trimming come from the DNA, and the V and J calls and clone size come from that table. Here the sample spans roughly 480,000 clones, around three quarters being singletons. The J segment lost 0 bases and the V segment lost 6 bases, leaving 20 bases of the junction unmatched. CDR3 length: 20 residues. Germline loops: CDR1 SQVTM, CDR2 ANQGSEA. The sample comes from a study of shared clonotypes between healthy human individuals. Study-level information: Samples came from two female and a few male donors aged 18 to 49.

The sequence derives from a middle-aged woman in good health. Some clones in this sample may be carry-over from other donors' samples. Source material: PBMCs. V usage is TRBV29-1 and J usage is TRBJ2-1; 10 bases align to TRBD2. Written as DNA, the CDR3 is TGCAGCGTCCTAATCCCCCTTGTAGCGGGAGGAACCTCCTCCTACAATGAGCAGTTCTTC. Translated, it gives CSVLIPLVAGGTSSYNEQFF.